This TCR beta chain was sequenced in a study of blood T cell repertoires in COVID-19. Study-wide context: There were acute and convalescent COVID-19 samples, and they came from the United States, Italy and Spain. PBMCs, B-cell-depleted T cells, or T cells were the source of the cDNA or gDNA that made up the material.

Participant ages covered roughly 18 to 90 years across 24 US areas. Measured with immunoSEQ multiplex PCR; TCRdb has only the in-frame clones, and not every one. The data hold fewer than 400,000 clones, with 85% to 95% observed a single time. CDR1 and CDR2 (germline): MGHDK, SYGVNS. This CDR3 comprises 14 residues. The V and J ends lost 7 bases and 5 bases, in that order; junction bases with no gene match: 10. This sequence was found in a woman in her 30s who had been exposed to COVID-19. V usage is TRBV25-1 and J usage is TRBJ1-2; 7 nucleotides line up with TRBD1. The source material was PBMCs or T cells enriched from blood (not recorded which). The CDR3 loop is CASIKTGTEYGYTF. In DNA, the CDR3 is TGTGCCAGCATAAAAACCGGGACAGAGTATGGCTACACCTTC.